This T cell receptor beta chain was found in a study of CD8+ T cells in alopecia areata. CDR1 is SGHAT and CDR2 is FQNNGV in the germline V gene. V lost 4 bases to trimming and J lost 5 bases, with 9 bases between them. This CDR3 has 13 residues. Regarding the study as a whole: Among patients, TCR sharing was less clear than in mice, a difference possibly due in part to HLA diversity in the patient population. Sequences from scalp samples also cover resident alphabeta T cells of normal skin.

In the case of this clone: Its specificity is not known.

The sequencing template was cDNA reverse transcribed from extracted RNA. TCRdb's copy holds only in-frame clones and misses some; the assay was immunoSEQ multiplex PCR. The sample consists of hundreds of thousands of clones, around two thirds of them appearing once. Sorted out of PBMCs were CD4+ T cells and CD8+ T cells. The source is a human donor with alopecia areata. This material consisted of CD4+ T cells sorted from blood, taken at week 0. J is TRBJ2-1 and V is TRBV11-2; either TRBD1 or TRBD2 may fit D (5 bases each). Written as DNA, the CDR3 is TGTGCCAGCAGCTCCCGGGGACACAATGAGCAGTTCTTC. It translates to CASSSRGHNEQFF.